This TCR beta chain emerged from a study of vaccination and CD4 T cells after COVID-19. Overall study context: Nasal swab PCR detected SARS-CoV-2 in convalescent patients; nine had mild disease, one severe.

Worth noting for this clonotype: Its antigen is currently unknown.

Study outcomes and limitations: The study found that a median approximately 83% of reactive clones in convalescent patients appeared only post-vaccination. Going from approximately 21 to 38, median SARS-CoV-2-reactive clonotypes did not rise significantly. Only relatively few convalescent patients were studied, and early post-infection timepoints were not analyzed.

MiXCR, applied by TCRdb to the PCR reads, yields one record per CDR3 protein. The top ten hold 1% of the sample, which has roughly 18,000 distinct CDR3 sequences, less than 80% seen once. The clonotype comes from a human donor who had recovered from COVID-19. The sequencing here drew on CD4+ T cells from blood, taken before SARS-CoV-2 vaccination.

The CDR3 DNA follows: TGTGCCAGCAGTAAAGGGGTTCCCCCCTACGAGCAGTACTTC. As protein: CASSKGVPPYEQYF. The V and J genes are TRBV6-2 or TRBV6-3 and TRBJ2-7, with D maybe TRBD1 (5 bases). Germline CDR1 reads MNHEY; CDR2 reads SVGEGT. The V end was cut by 5 bases, the J end by 2 bases, with 13 bases between. The CDR3 is made up of 14 amino acids.